Included here is one T cell receptor beta chain sequence, with context. The data originate from a study of blood T cells in healthy people across ages. A J-beta primer mix and a sample-barcoded 5' primer were used in a second PCR of about 7 to 12 cycles. TCRdb redid the calling of the 5' RACE reads with MiXCR, one entry per CDR3 protein. In the table there are 1 million to 1.2 million distinct CDR3 sequences, around two fifths of which are singletons. There are 14 residues in the CDR3. CDR1 is SQVTM and CDR2 is ANQGSEA in the germline V gene. With 4 bases removed from V and 0 bases from J, the gap between germline ends came to 12 bases.

Sequencing was carried out using blood. This TCR was sampled from a man aged 18 to 29 in good health. This rearrangement joins TRBV29-1 to TRBJ1-1, with D hard to call. CDR3 region: CSVGGQFMNTEAFF. The DNA for the CDR3 is TGCAGCGTTGGTGGGCAGTTTATGAACACTGAAGCTTTCTTT.